This T cell receptor beta chain was sequenced for a study of OX40 agonist ivuxolimab in advanced cancers. Study summary: Partial responses were recorded for three patients, including one with hepatocellular carcinoma and two with cutaneous melanoma.

Germline V lookup: CDR1 SGHVS, CDR2 FNYEAQ. V shed 5 bases and J shed 6 bases, with 10 bases lying between them. The CDR3 has 13 residues. Clones were sequenced by immunoSEQ multiplex PCR, and TCRdb holds only the in-frame ones, with some missing. The sample consists of tens of thousands of clones, more than 80% of them appearing once. This material consisted of CD4+ or CD8+ T cells sorted from blood, taken in a trial of the OX40 agonist ivuxolimab. The TCR comes from an adult with an advanced solid tumor such as melanoma, head and neck, liver or kidney cancer. The rearrangement joins TRBV7-6 to TRBJ2-2; weak D call: TRBD1 (5 bases). The CDR3 DNA sequence: TGTGCCAGCAGCCGTCGACAGCCCGGGGAGCTGTTTTTT. It yields the protein CASSRRQPGELFF.